Shown below are 30 T cell receptor beta chains from a single sample sequenced in a study of T cell responses to AZD1222 COVID-19 vaccine. This table comes from immunoSEQ multiplex PCR, and its TCRdb copy is limited to in-frame clones, with some not included. This table holds 90,000 to 120,000 clones, 92% found once. This sample comprised peripheral blood, obtained 28 days after the second AZD1222 dose. These receptors all stem from an adult who received the AZD1222 COVID-19 vaccine.

The chain joins TRBV4-1 to TRBJ2-3; D uncertain. V was trimmed by 3 bases and J by 5 bases, leaving 9 bases between them. Germline values: CDR1 MGHRA, CDR2 YSYEKL. The CDR3 sequence is 13 residues long. The CDR3 region is CASSQGVIDTQYF. The CDR3 DNA reads as TGCGCCAGCAGCCAGGGTGTTATAGATACGCAGTATTTT.

This chain connects TRBV6-1 to TRBJ2-2; D unresolved. The CDR3 is 13 amino acids. Germline V CDR1 and CDR2: MNHNS, SASEGT. Trimming cost V 6 bases and J 8 bases, with 13 bases left between them. DNA for the CDR3: TGTGCCAGCAGCCCCACTCTGATAGGGGAGCTGTTTTTT. It yields the protein CASSPTLIGELFF.

The chain couples TRBV28 to TRBJ2-5, with D possibly TRBD1 on 6 matching bases. Germline CDR1 and CDR2: MDHEN and SYDVKM. CDR3 length: 14 amino acids. Trimming removed 3 bases from V and 4 bases from J, with 12 bases in between. The CDR3 is CASSFRQGRETQYF. The CDR3 DNA follows: TGTGCCAGCAGTTTCCGCCAGGGGCGAGAGACCCAGTACTTC.

The CDR3 nucleotides are TGTGCCAGCAGCCTCCCCCCCGGGACAGGGATTGAAGCTTTCTTT. Translating gives CASSLPPGTGIEAFF. The V gene is TRBV5-5, the J gene TRBJ1-1; 9 nucleotides match TRBD1. The ends lost 4 bases at V and 7 bases at J; junction bases unmatched: 11. Germline CDR1 is SGHKS and CDR2 is YYEKEE (reference sequence). CDR3 length: 15 residues. The whole variable domain, remainder taken from reference TRBV5-5 and TRBJ1-1, is DAGVTQSPTHLIKTRGQQVTLRCSPISGHKSVSWYQQVLGQGPQFIFQYYEKEERGRGNFPDRFSARQFPNYSSELNVNALLLGDSALYLCASSLPPGTGIEAFFGQGTRLTVV.

This chain connects TRBV7-3 to TRBJ2-3; TRBD2 matches 12 bases. The CDR3 sequence is 18 residues long. CDR1 and CDR2 from the germline V gene are SGHTA and FQGTGA. V shed 3 bases and J 0 bases; nucleotides not matched to a gene: 7. The CDR3: CASSFGLAGRPSTDTQYF. CDR3 nucleotides: TGTGCCAGCAGCTTCGGACTAGCGGGGAGACCTAGCACAGATACGCAGTATTTT.

This clone appeared a few times. CDR3 residues: CSVEGAPNQPQHF. The CDR3 nucleotides are TGCAGCGTTGAAGGGGCTCCCAATCAGCCCCAGCATTTT. The chain joins TRBV29-1 to TRBJ1-5; D unclear. Trimming shortened V by 1 base and J by 3 bases, and 7 bases separated the two germline ends. This CDR3 is 13 amino acids long. Germline V gene data show CDR1 as SQVTM and CDR2 as ANQGSEA. The entire variable domain, with the rest obtained from reference TRBV29-1 and TRBJ1-5, is as follows: SAVISQKPSRDICQRGTSLTIQCQVDSQVTMMFWYRQQPGQSLTLIATANQGSEATYESGFVIDKFPISRPNLTFSTLTVSNMSPEDSSIYLCSVEGAPNQPQHFGDGTRLSIL.

The chain employs TRBV5-6 and TRBJ2-7; TRBD2 might be the D (6 bases). The germline V gene has CDR1 SGHDT and CDR2 YYEEEE. The ends were cut back, 5 bases at V and 4 bases at J, with 16 bases in the middle. CDR3 length: 14 amino acids. The CDR3, as DNA: TGTGCCAGCAGTGGGAGGCAGGTACCGTACGAGCAGTACTTC. As protein: CASSGRQVPYEQYF. Filled out from reference TRBV5-6 and TRBJ2-7, the complete variable domain reads DAGVTQSPTHLIKTRGQQVTLRCSPKSGHDTVSWYQQALGQGPQFIFQYYEEEERQRGNFPDRFSGHQFPNYSSELNVNALLLGDSALYLCASSGRQVPYEQYFGPGTRLTVT.

The J gene is TRBJ1-2, the V gene TRBV9, with D possibly TRBD1 on 5 matching bases. Per the germline V gene, CDR1 is SGDLS and CDR2 is YYNGEE. V dropped 1 base and J dropped 3 bases, with 13 bases sitting between them. CDR3 length: 15 residues. The CDR3 DNA reads TGTGCCAGCAGCGTATACCCGGGACCGGACTATGGCTACACCTTC. Translation: CASSVYPGPDYGYTF.

The chain combines TRBV9 with TRBJ2-3; maybe TRBD2 (5 bases). Germline values: CDR1 SGDLS, CDR2 YYNGEE. This CDR3 comprises 12 residues. V dropped 0 bases and J dropped 8 bases, with 7 bases sitting between them. DNA for the CDR3: TGTGCCAGCAGCGTAGACGGAGGTACGCAGTATTTT. Residues: CASSVDGGTQYF.

This sequence joins TRBV4-3 and TRBJ2-3; 13 nucleotides agree with TRBD2. This CDR3 comprises 20 residues. CDR1 LGHNA and CDR2 YSLEER come from the germline V gene. The V and J ends lost 2 bases and 0 bases, in that order; junction bases with no gene match: 11. Written as DNA, the CDR3 is TGCGCCAGCAGCCAACTACTAGCGGGAGGGGGTGGGGGTAGCACAGATACGCAGTATTTT. Translation gives CASSQLLAGGGGGSTDTQYF.

This sequence joins TRBV4-1 and TRBJ1-1; D is undetermined. Trimming cost V 1 base and J 4 bases, with 13 bases left between them. The germline gives CDR1 MGHRA, CDR2 YSYEKL. CDR3 length equals 15 residues. Here the CDR3 reads CASSQGVGGGTEAFF. CDR3 sequence (DNA): TGCGCCAGCAGCCAAGGGGTGGGAGGCGGCACTGAAGCTTTCTTT.

This chain uses TRBV29-1 with TRBJ1-1; D gene unclear. Germline CDR1 and CDR2: SQVTM and ANQGSEA. The CDR3 loop spans 13 amino acids. Deletions cut 4 bases from V and 0 bases from J, with 9 bases between. The CDR3 protein is CSVANEVNTEAFF. CDR3 DNA: TGCAGCGTTGCGAACGAGGTGAACACTGAAGCTTTCTTT.

This chain links TRBV19 with TRBJ1-2; possible D gene TRBD1, 6 bases. This CDR3 is 15 amino acids long. Per germline, CDR1 LNHDA and CDR2 SQIVND (reference sequence). Trimming shortened V by 7 bases and J by 4 bases, and 19 bases separated the two germline ends. Here the CDR3 DNA reads TGTGCCAGTACCAGACAGGCTGGGTCCTCCTATGGCTACACCTTC. Encoded protein: CASTRQAGSSYGYTF.

V gene TRBV7-2 combines with J gene TRBJ1-5; D may be TRBD1 (5 bases). V lost 1 base and J 3 bases, leaving 7 bases between the germline ends. The CDR3 covers 14 residues. Germline V gene data show CDR1 as SGHTA and CDR2 as FQGNSA. As DNA, the CDR3 is TGTGCCAGCAGCTTAGGGGGGATCAATCAGCCCCAGCATTTT. Encoded protein: CASSLGGINQPQHF.

The rearrangement links TRBV12-5 to TRBJ2-2, with D perhaps matching TRBD1 (6 bases). The germline gives CDR1 LGHNT, CDR2 FRNRAP. The CDR3 loop spans 13 amino acids. V was shortened by 7 bases and J by 6 bases, with 12 bases between the two germline ends. The CDR3 loop reads CASAGQYPGELFF. The DNA of the CDR3 is TGTGCTAGTGCGGGACAATACCCCGGGGAGCTGTTTTTT.

The chain has TRBV4-1 and TRBJ2-1; 7 nucleotides match TRBD2. With 6 bases clipped from V and 7 bases from J, the junction kept 6 bases outside the gene matches. CDR3 length: 13 amino acids. CDR1 and CDR2 (germline): MGHRA, YSYEKL. CDR3 sequence reads: CASRKAGENEQFF. The CDR3 nucleotides are TGCGCCAGCAGGAAGGCGGGAGAGAATGAGCAGTTCTTC.

V and J are TRBV5-1 and TRBJ1-4; D is uncertain. This CDR3 contains 14 residues. Trimming took off 1 base at V and 4 bases at J, with 8 bases between the two ends. The germline V gene encodes CDR1 SGHRS and CDR2 YFSETQ. The CDR3 nucleotides are TGCGCCAGCAGCTTGTCGGGAATTAATGAAAAACTGTTTTTT. Its protein product is CASSLSGINEKLFF.

The chain couples TRBV2 to TRBJ2-2; no firm D call. Trimming removed 7 bases from V and 4 bases from J, with 22 bases in between. The length of the CDR3 is 17 residues. Germline loops: CDR1 SNHLY, CDR2 FYNNEI. CDR3 protein: CASTFPSGLGGTGELFF. The CDR3 coding sequence is TGTGCCAGCACCTTTCCCTCAGGCCTAGGTGGCACCGGGGAGCTGTTTTTT.

The rearrangement links TRBV11-2 to TRBJ2-1, with a possible D match to TRBD2 (5 bases). V dropped 5 bases and J dropped 10 bases, with 15 bases sitting between them. The CDR3 has 13 residues. CDR1 and CDR2 (germline): SGHAT, FQNNGV. In DNA, the CDR3 is TGTGCCAGCAGCCTCGGGGTCTGGGGAGAGCAGTTCTTC. It specifies CASSLGVWGEQFF.

The V call is TRBV4-3, the J call TRBJ2-1, with 9 bases lining up with TRBD2. Germline-derived CDR1 and CDR2 are LGHNA and YSLEER. The CDR3 is made up of 17 amino acids. After removal of 2 bases from V and 9 bases from J, the junction contained 14 bases not matched to a gene. CDR3 bases: TGCGCCAGCAGCCAATCGGCGGGAGGGCCGGGTGTCGTTGAGCAGTTCTTC. Its translation: CASSQSAGGPGVVEQFF.

This chain links TRBV7-2 with TRBJ1-2; D possibly corresponds to TRBD1 (5 bases). The CDR3 contains 13 residues. The ends were cut back, 5 bases at V and 13 bases at J, with 20 bases in the middle. Germline V gene lookup returns CDR1 SGHTA and CDR2 FQGNSA. CDR3: CASSLGTTHTFTF. CDR3 DNA: TGTGCCAGCAGCCTAGGGACGACGCATACTTTCACCTTC. Together with reference TRBV7-2 and TRBJ1-2, the CDR3 gives the full variable domain: GAGVSQSPSNKVTEKGKDVELRCDPISGHTALYWYRQSLGQGLEFLIYFQGNSAPDKSGLPSDRFSAERTGGSVSTLTIQRTQQEDSAVYLCASSLGTTHTFTFGSGTRLTVV.

In its sample, this clone ranks as medium-sized. The chain combines TRBV6-1 with TRBJ1-4; unclear D gene. The germline gives CDR1 MNHNS, CDR2 SASEGT. The CDR3 consists of 19 residues. V shed 0 bases and J shed 3 bases, with 20 bases lying between them. This CDR3 reads CASSEAPSSGSRPNEKLFF. In DNA form, the CDR3 reads TGTGCCAGCAGTGAAGCGCCTTCATCCGGCAGCCGTCCTAATGAAAAACTGTTTTTT.

V usage is TRBV7-2 and J usage is TRBJ1-1; D is possibly TRBD1 (6 bases). The CDR3 contains 14 residues. Trimming stripped 5 bases from V and 3 bases from J, with 13 bases between. Germline V gene data show CDR1 as SGHTA and CDR2 as FQGNSA. The CDR3 is CASSLQGPDTEAFF. The DNA for the CDR3 is TGTGCCAGCAGCCTCCAGGGGCCCGACACTGAAGCTTTCTTT.

The gene calls are TRBV7-9 and TRBJ1-6; D not certain. Germline V lookup: CDR1 SEHNR, CDR2 FQNEAQ (reference sequence). CDR3 length equals 14 residues. V lost 5 bases to trimming and J lost 0 bases, with 5 bases between them. CDR3 nucleotide sequence: TGTGCCAGCAGCCTCCACTCCTATAATTCACCCCTCCACTTT. Translated, it gives CASSLHSYNSPLHF.

The rearrangement uses TRBV11-3 and TRBJ2-1; TRBD2 matches at 8 bases. The germline V gene has CDR1 SGHNT and CDR2 YENEEA. V lost 8 bases to trimming and J lost 6 bases; unmatched junction nucleotides: 9. This CDR3 region has 14 residues. CDR3 sequence reads: CASSGLAFPNEQFF. CDR3 DNA: TGTGCCAGCTCCGGACTAGCTTTTCCCAATGAGCAGTTCTTC.

V and J are TRBV9 and TRBJ2-1; tentatively, D is TRBD1 or TRBD2 (5 bases each). Trimming removed 0 bases from V and 5 bases from J, with 12 bases in between. CDR1 and CDR2 from the germline V gene are SGDLS and YYNGEE. The CDR3 has 15 amino acids. The CDR3 DNA reads TGTGCCAGCAGCGTAGCGCCGGGGCATAACAATGAGCAGTTCTTC. This codes for CASSVAPGHNNEQFF. Together with reference TRBV9 and TRBJ2-1, the CDR3 gives the full variable domain: DSGVTQTPKHLITATGQRVTLRCSPRSGDLSVYWYQQSLDQGLQFLIQYYNGEERAKGNILERFSAQQFPDLHSELNLSSLELGDSALYFCASSVAPGHNNEQFFGPGTRLTVL.

This chain uses TRBV2 with TRBJ1-2; D unresolved. CDR3 length: 13 amino acids. With 4 bases removed from V and 4 bases from J, the gap between germline ends came to 10 bases. Germline assignment: CDR1 SNHLY and CDR2 FYNNEI. The CDR3 DNA follows: TGTGCCAGCAGTGTGTCCCAGCTCTATGGCTACACCTTC. It codes for CASSVSQLYGYTF.

The chain employs TRBV5-1 and TRBJ1-3, with a weak D call TRBD1 (6 bases). V shed 0 bases and J shed 3 bases, with 16 bases lying between them. Germline V gene data show CDR1 as SGHRS and CDR2 as YFSETQ. This CDR3 spans 17 amino acids. The CDR3 bases are TGCGCCAGCAGCTTGGCGTTTTCAGGGGCGAGTGGAAACACCATATATTTT. Its translation is CASSLAFSGASGNTIYF.

J is TRBJ2-7 and V is TRBV25-1; the D gene is possibly TRBD1 (5 bases). Germline lookup yields CDR1 MGHDK and CDR2 SYGVNS. Trimming removed 2 bases at V and 1 base at J, with 6 bases between. This CDR3 has 13 amino acids. The CDR3 sequence: CASSEGASYEQYF. Here the CDR3 DNA reads TGTGCCAGCAGTGAAGGGGCATCCTACGAGCAGTACTTC.

This chain links TRBV6-2 or TRBV6-3 with TRBJ1-6; D uncertain. Trimming shortened V by 2 bases and J by 6 bases, and 8 bases separated the two germline ends. Germline V gives CDR1 MNHEY, CDR2 SVGEGT. This CDR3 has 14 amino acids. CDR3 sequence reads: CASSYNRGNSPLHF. The DNA of the CDR3 is TGTGCCAGCAGTTACAACCGGGGTAATTCACCCCTCCACTTT.